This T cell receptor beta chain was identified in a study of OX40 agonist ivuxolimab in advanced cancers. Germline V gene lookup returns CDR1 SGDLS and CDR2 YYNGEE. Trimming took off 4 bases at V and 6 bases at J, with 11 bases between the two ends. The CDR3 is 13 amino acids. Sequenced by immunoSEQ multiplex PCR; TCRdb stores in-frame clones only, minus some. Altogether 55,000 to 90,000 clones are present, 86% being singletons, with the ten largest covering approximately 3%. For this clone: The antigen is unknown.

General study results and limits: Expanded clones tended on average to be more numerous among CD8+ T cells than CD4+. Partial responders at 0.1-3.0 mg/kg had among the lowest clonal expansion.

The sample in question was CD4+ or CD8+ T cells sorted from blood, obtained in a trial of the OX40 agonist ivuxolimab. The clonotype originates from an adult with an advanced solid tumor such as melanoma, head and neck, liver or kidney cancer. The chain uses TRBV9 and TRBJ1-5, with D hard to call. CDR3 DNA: TGTGCCAGCAGCCCGGGAGGTGGTCAGCCCCAGCATTTT. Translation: CASSPGGGQPQHF.